What follows are 32 T cell receptor beta chains derived from one specimen sequenced in a study of cytomegalovirus exposure and HLA in healthy donors. Both 60 Vbeta primers and 13 Jbeta primers went into the PCR. TCRdb keeps only in-frame clones here, not all; method: immunoSEQ multiplex PCR. This table has some 150,000 clones, roughly four fifths appearing once. Sequenced material: PBMCs. The receptors originated from a human donor in good health.

The chain is built from TRBV5-4 and TRBJ2-1, with 8 bases aligning to TRBD2. Per the germline V gene, CDR1 is SGHNT and CDR2 is YYREEE (reference sequence). V lost 2 bases, J lost 2 bases, and 3 bases stayed unmatched. This CDR3 comprises 15 residues. The CDR3 is CASSFAGGTYNEQFF. As DNA, the CDR3 is TGTGCCAGCAGCTTCGCGGGGGGTACCTACAATGAGCAGTTCTTC.

This chain joins TRBV5-1 and TRBJ2-7; 10 bases match TRBD2. The CDR3 has 15 residues. Germline V gene sequence: CDR1 SGHRS, CDR2 YFSETQ. V shed 1 base and J 5 bases; nucleotides not matched to a gene: 6. The CDR3, as DNA: TGCGCCAGCAGCTTGACTAGCGGGGAGACACACGAGCAGTACTTC. Translated: CASSLTSGETHEQYF.

The chain links TRBV23-1 to TRBJ1-3; 8 bases match TRBD1. TRBV23-1 carries the ORF label, with uncertain function. The junction had 9 bases not matched to a gene; V was cut back by 0 bases and J by 8 bases. The CDR3 totals 16 residues. CDR3 coding DNA: TGCGCCAGCAGTCAATCGGAAGGGCCAGGGGGCCACACCATATATTTT. Translation gives CASSQSEGPGGHTIYF.

The CDR3 here is CATSRDWTGGGTYEQYF. The CDR3 DNA reads TGTGCCACCAGCAGAGATTGGACAGGGGGCGGCACCTACGAGCAGTACTTC. The chain uses TRBV15 and TRBJ2-5, with TRBD1 matching 11 bases. Matching the DNA end better, TRBJ2-7 makes the J call doubtful. The CDR3 sequence is 17 residues long. The germline V gene encodes CDR1 LNHNV and CDR2 YYDKDF (reference sequence).

The chain carries TRBV7-3 and TRBJ1-5; possibly TRBD1 for D (5 bases). Germline CDR1 and CDR2: SGHTA and FQGTGA. This CDR3 has 13 amino acids. V dropped 5 bases and J dropped 7 bases, with 12 bases sitting between them. DNA of the CDR3: TGTGCCAGCAGCGCTACCCAGGGACAGCCCCAGCATTTT. Residues: CASSATQGQPQHF.

The J gene is TRBJ1-1, the V gene TRBV30; maybe TRBD1 (5 bases). Germline V CDR1 and CDR2: GTSNPN, SVGIG (reference sequence). V was clipped by 3 bases and J by 1 base, with 6 bases between them. There are 12 residues in the CDR3. The CDR3 sequence is CAWRTGNTEAFF. The CDR3 nucleotides read TGTGCCTGGAGAACAGGGAACACTGAAGCTTTCTTT.

The chain is built from TRBV9 and TRBJ2-7; the match to TRBD2 covers 10 bases. CDR3 length: 15 residues. Germline trimming cut 4 bases from V and 6 bases from J; bases unmatched to any gene: 10. Germline lookup yields CDR1 SGDLS and CDR2 YYNGEE. The CDR3: CASSFQAGGRSEQYF. CDR3 sequence (DNA): TGTGCCAGCAGCTTCCAAGCGGGAGGGCGCAGCGAGCAGTACTTC.

The CDR3 sequence: CASSPSADNEQFF. For the CDR3, the DNA is TGTGCCAGCAGTCCCTCAGCGGATAATGAGCAGTTCTTC. V and J are TRBV27 and TRBJ2-1, with D possibly being TRBD2 (5 bases). CDR1 MNHEY and CDR2 SMNVEV come from the germline V gene (reference sequence). CDR3 length equals 13 residues. Trimming removed 5 bases at V and 7 bases at J, with 12 bases between.

The V call is TRBV5-1, the J call TRBJ2-3; D gene uncertain. From germline, CDR1 is SGHRS and CDR2 YFSETQ. This CDR3 contains 14 residues. V lost 0 bases to trimming and J lost 0 bases, with 5 bases between them. CDR3 sequence (DNA): TGCGCCAGCAGCTTGGGACTCAGCACAGATACGCAGTATTTT. This translates into CASSLGLSTDTQYF.

This sequence joins TRBV9 and TRBJ1-4, with 8 bases that match TRBD1. CDR3 length equals 13 residues. Germline-derived CDR1 and CDR2 are SGDLS and YYNGEE. Trimming cost V 0 bases and J 8 bases; bases outside gene matches: 0. The CDR3: CASSVGDREKLFF. The CDR3 DNA sequence: TGTGCCAGCAGCGTAGGGGACAGGGAAAAACTGTTTTTT.

This clone showed up just once. This chain uses TRBV18 with TRBJ2-7, with 7 bases aligning to TRBD1. Per the germline V gene, CDR1 is KGHSH and CDR2 is LQKENI. This CDR3 region has 14 residues. Trimming at V came to 3 bases and at J to 3 bases, leaving 5 bases not matched to a gene. The CDR3 nucleotides are TGTGCCAGCTCACCCGACAGGGACGACTACGAGCAGTACTTC. It encodes CASSPDRDDYEQYF.

The sample holds one count of this clone. The chain combines TRBV6-5 with TRBJ2-7; TRBD2 might be the D (6 bases). Germline values: CDR1 MNHEY, CDR2 SVGAGI. V lost 0 bases to trimming and J lost 7 bases, with 19 bases between them. The CDR3 consists of 16 residues. As DNA, the CDR3 is TGTGCCAGCAGTTACTCGGGCGGGACGGCGGTAGAGGAGCAGTACTTC. Translation: CASSYSGGTAVEEQYF.

The J gene is TRBJ2-7, the V gene TRBV2; TRBD1 matches 8 bases. Germline CDR1 reads SNHLY; CDR2 reads FYNNEI. The CDR3 loop spans 16 amino acids. The V gene end was trimmed by 4 bases and the J gene end by 6 bases; junction bases not matched to a gene: 14. CDR3 coding DNA: TGTGCCAGCAGTGGAAATGTTCGACAGGGGCGCATCGAGCAGTACTTC. Translation: CASSGNVRQGRIEQYF.

CDR3 DNA: TGTGCCTGGAGTTCCAGAGGGAGAGGGAACACTGAAGCTTTCTTT. As protein: CAWSSRGRGNTEAFF. The J gene is TRBJ1-1, the V gene TRBV30; D ambiguous. From germline, CDR1 is GTSNPN and CDR2 SVGIG (reference sequence). CDR3 length: 15 amino acids. V shed 2 bases and J shed 1 base, with 14 bases lying between them.

The V call is TRBV7-3, the J call TRBJ1-5, with 8 bases that match TRBD1. The ends lost 5 bases at V and 5 bases at J; junction bases unmatched: 2. Germline lookup yields CDR1 SGHTA and CDR2 FQGTGA. CDR3 length equals 13 residues. CDR3 protein: CASSKDRDQPQHF. In DNA, the CDR3 is TGTGCCAGCAGCAAGGACAGGGATCAGCCCCAGCATTTT.

This clone was detected a few times. This chain links TRBV6-1 with TRBJ1-2; a weak D match, TRBD1 (6 bases). There are 13 residues in the CDR3. Per germline, CDR1 MNHNS and CDR2 SASEGT. V was clipped by 6 bases and J by 7 bases, with 15 bases between them. The DNA of the CDR3 is TGTGCCAGCAGAGAGTCATACAGGGCTGGCTACACCTTC. Protein product: CASRESYRAGYTF.

The rearrangement joins TRBV2 to TRBJ2-3; TRBD2 agrees at 8 bases. The CDR3 consists of 15 residues. Germline V gene data show CDR1 as SNHLY and CDR2 as FYNNEI. Germline trimming cut 2 bases from V and 5 bases from J; bases unmatched to any gene: 6. CDR3 DNA: TGTGCCAGCAGTGAACGGACTAGCCCGGTAGATACGCAGTATTTT. Translated: CASSERTSPVDTQYF. The entire variable domain, with the rest obtained from reference TRBV2 and TRBJ2-3, is as follows: EPEVTQTPSHQVTQMGQEVILRCVPISNHLYFYWYRQILGQKVEFLVSFYNNEISEKSEIFDDQFSVERPDGSNFTLKIRSTKLEDSAMYFCASSERTSPVDTQYFGPGTRLTVL.

This chain connects TRBV6-1 to TRBJ1-4; 10 bases map to TRBD1. There are 14 residues in the CDR3. V lost 8 bases, J lost 8 bases, and 8 bases stayed unmatched. CDR1 and CDR2 (germline): MNHNS, SASEGT. The DNA for the CDR3 is TGTGCCAGCGGCTCCGGGACAGGGGAAGAAAAACTGTTTTTT. This gives the protein CASGSGTGEEKLFF.

The genes are TRBV2 and TRBJ1-2, with TRBD1 matching over 7 bases. CDR3 size: 16 residues. V shed 7 bases and J 3 bases; nucleotides not matched to a gene: 14. Germline CDR1 SNHLY, CDR2 FYNNEI. The CDR3 DNA is TGTGCCAGCACCATCTCGGAGCTTCAGGGGGACTATGGCTACACCTTC. Translated, it gives CASTISELQGDYGYTF.

The CDR3 is CASSEVGHGTYEQYF. CDR3 nucleotides: TGTGCCAGCAGTGAGGTGGGACACGGTACCTACGAGCAGTACTTC. V is TRBV2 and J is TRBJ2-7, with a weak D call TRBD1 (6 bases). Germline assignment: CDR1 SNHLY and CDR2 FYNNEI. V gave up 3 bases and J gave up 2 bases, with 14 bases separating them. The CDR3 sequence is 15 residues long.

This clone was picked up many times. V and J are TRBV7-3 and TRBJ1-2, with TRBD1 identical over 9 bases. The CDR3 extends over 12 amino acids. Trimming cost V 8 bases and J 8 bases; bases outside gene matches: 6. The V gene's germline CDR1 is SGHTA and CDR2 FQGTGA. CDR3 sequence reads: CASGQGSGGYTF. The CDR3 bases are TGTGCCAGCGGACAGGGGAGTGGCGGCTACACCTTC. The full variable domain, in which reference TRBV7-3 and TRBJ1-2 provide the parts outside the CDR3, is GAGVSQTPSNKVTEKGKYVELRCDPISGHTALYWYRQSLGQGPEFLIYFQGTGAADDSGLPNDRFFAVRPEGSVSTLKIQRTERGDSAVYLCASGQGSGGYTFGSGTRLTVV.

This clone was seen a handful of times. In DNA, the CDR3 is TGTGCCATCAGTGAGTCTCAGTTGATCTCTGGAAACACCATATATTTT. Encoded protein: CAISESQLISGNTIYF. The chain is built from TRBV10-3 and TRBJ1-3, with D hard to call. CDR1 and CDR2 (germline): ENHRY, SYGVKD. The CDR3 runs 16 residues. V lost 0 bases to trimming and J lost 0 bases, with 9 bases between them.

About this clone: Mismatch with germline at one junction end may stem from a read error. The chain links TRBV28 to TRBJ2-7, with TRBD1 as a possible D gene (6 bases). The CDR3 spans 12 residues. Germline loops: CDR1 MDHEN, CDR2 SYDVKM. CDR3 in amino acids: CASSFGSGERHF. The CDR3 coding sequence is TGTGCCAGCAGTTTTGGTTCAGGGGAGCGGCACTTC.

V is TRBV2 and J is TRBJ1-5; maybe TRBD1 (6 bases). The CDR3 has 15 amino acids. Germline CDR1 and CDR2: SNHLY and FYNNEI. Between the trimmed V and J ends, which lost 6 bases and 3 bases, there was a span of 15 bases. The CDR3 region is CASRSPGQLNQPQHF. The CDR3 bases are TGTGCCAGCAGGAGCCCCGGACAGCTCAATCAGCCCCAGCATTTT. Full variable domain (rest looked up from reference TRBV2 and TRBJ1-5): EPEVTQTPSHQVTQMGQEVILRCVPISNHLYFYWYRQILGQKVEFLVSFYNNEISEKSEIFDDQFSVERPDGSNFTLKIRSTKLEDSAMYFCASRSPGQLNQPQHFGDGTRLSIL.

This sequence joins TRBV30 and TRBJ2-3; possible D gene TRBD2, 5 bases. V was trimmed by 5 bases and J by 1 base, leaving 16 bases between them. The V gene's germline CDR1 is GTSNPN and CDR2 SVGIG (reference sequence). This CDR3 region has 15 residues. The CDR3: CAWSGSGYRTDTQYF. CDR3 nucleotide sequence: TGTGCCTGGTCAGGAAGCGGATACCGCACAGATACGCAGTATTTT.

This chain connects TRBV30 to TRBJ2-2; 9 nucleotides line up with TRBD1. V trimming: 2 bases; J trimming: 1 base; junction bases outside the gene matches: 14. CDR1 and CDR2 from the germline V gene are GTSNPN and SVGIG (reference sequence). The CDR3 has 19 residues. The CDR3 nucleotides read TGTGCCTGGAGTCCAGGGGTCTACAGGGGGCGGAGGAACACCGGGGAGCTGTTTTTT. As protein: CAWSPGVYRGRRNTGELFF.

This clone was seen a few times. The chain is built from TRBV27 and TRBJ1-1; 7 bases map to TRBD1. The germline V gene has CDR1 MNHEY and CDR2 SMNVEV (reference sequence). V lost 4 bases and J lost 0; bases outside the gene matches: 2. The CDR3 consists of 14 residues. CDR3 nucleotides: TGTGCCAGCAGTTCTACAGGGGTGAACACTGAAGCTTTCTTT. It translates to CASSSTGVNTEAFF.

This clone was recorded a few times. The chain joins TRBV15 to TRBJ2-1, with 7 bases aligning to TRBD1. The germline CDR1 and CDR2 sequences are LNHNV and YYDKDF (reference sequence). The CDR3 has 12 amino acids. Trimming at V came to 5 bases and at J to 7 bases, leaving 2 bases not matched to a gene. The CDR3 sequence is CATSPQGNEQFF. CDR3 DNA sequence: TGTGCCACCAGCCCACAGGGGAATGAGCAGTTCTTC.

The chain carries TRBV2 and TRBJ2-1; 7 bases are shared with TRBD2. Germline V lookup: CDR1 SNHLY, CDR2 FYNNEI. The CDR3 covers 14 residues. J was trimmed by 7 bases and V by 6 bases; bases with no gene match: 9. As DNA, the CDR3 is TGTGCCAGCAGGCCTGGCGGGAGCTGGAATGAGCAGTTCTTC. Translating it yields CASRPGGSWNEQFF.

The chain recombines TRBV11-3 with TRBJ2-7; TRBD1 matches 7 bases. The ends lost 0 bases at V and 2 bases at J; junction bases unmatched: 1. Germline V gives CDR1 SGHNT, CDR2 YENEEA. The CDR3 covers 14 residues. The CDR3 nucleotides read TGTGCCAGCAGCTTAGACACAGGGGCCTACGAGCAGTACTTC. As protein: CASSLDTGAYEQYF.

The chain has TRBV5-1 and TRBJ2-7; D gene uncertain. Germline CDR1 SGHRS, CDR2 YFSETQ. The length of the CDR3 is 13 residues. The germline V and J ends were trimmed by 2 bases and 2 bases, with 8 bases remaining between them. The CDR3 here is CASSFYPPYEQYF. CDR3 sequence (DNA): TGCGCCAGCAGCTTCTATCCTCCCTACGAGCAGTACTTC.

The chain carries TRBV5-1 and TRBJ2-2; 9 bases match TRBD2. Looked up from germline, CDR1 is SGHRS and CDR2 is YFSETQ. V dropped 8 bases and J dropped 0; count of bases not matched to a gene: 5. This CDR3 is 15 amino acids long. This chain's CDR3 is CASQLAGANTGELFF. CDR3 sequence (DNA): TGCGCCAGTCAACTAGCGGGTGCGAACACCGGGGAGCTGTTTTTT.